This T cell receptor (beta chain) stems from a study of cytotoxic CD8 clonotypes in ibrutinib-treated CLL. Whole-study findings and limits: Clonality was elevated at ibrutinib response and had returned toward baseline at progression. Few clonotypes were public, and these shrank or held steady under treatment. In comparison with age-matched healthy donors, baseline clonality was higher and tracked circulating CD8+ T-cell counts.

CDR3 length: 18 residues. Germline V lookup: CDR1 SGHRS, CDR2 YFSETQ. V lost 3 bases and J lost 3; bases outside the gene matches: 10. In its sample, this clone was seen once. No antigen is known for it. Generated by immunoSEQ multiplex PCR, the TCRdb table keeps only in-frame clones and is missing some. The sample carries 43,000 or so clones, 65% to 70% recorded once. The sample was PBMCs, taken after 24 months of ibrutinib treatment. V is TRBV5-1 and J is TRBJ2-2; 11 nucleotides line up with TRBD2. The clonotype was recovered from a human donor with chronic lymphocytic leukemia. The CDR3, as DNA: TGCGCCAGCAGCTCACCTACACTAGCGGGGGCCCACACCGGGGAGCTGTTTTTT. Its protein product is CASSSPTLAGAHTGELFF.